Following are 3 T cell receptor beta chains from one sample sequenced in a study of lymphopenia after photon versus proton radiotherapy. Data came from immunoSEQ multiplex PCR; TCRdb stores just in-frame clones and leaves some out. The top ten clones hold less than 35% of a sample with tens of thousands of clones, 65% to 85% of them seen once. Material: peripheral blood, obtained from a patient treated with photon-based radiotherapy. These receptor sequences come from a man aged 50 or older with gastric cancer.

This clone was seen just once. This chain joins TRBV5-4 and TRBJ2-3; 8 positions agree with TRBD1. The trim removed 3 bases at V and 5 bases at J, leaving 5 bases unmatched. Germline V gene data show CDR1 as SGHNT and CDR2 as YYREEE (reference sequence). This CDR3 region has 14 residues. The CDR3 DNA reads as TGTGCCAGCAGCTCGCAGGGGGCTGAAGATACGCAGTATTTT. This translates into CASSSQGAEDTQYF.

CDR3 loop: CASSSGVDQPQHF. For the CDR3, the DNA is TGTGCCAGCAGTTCGGGGGTCGATCAGCCCCAGCATTTT. The chain links TRBV25-1 to TRBJ1-5, with D tentatively TRBD1 (5 bases). There are 13 residues in the CDR3. The ends were cut back, 5 bases at V and 5 bases at J, with 10 bases in the middle. Germline V gene data show CDR1 as MGHDK and CDR2 as SYGVNS.

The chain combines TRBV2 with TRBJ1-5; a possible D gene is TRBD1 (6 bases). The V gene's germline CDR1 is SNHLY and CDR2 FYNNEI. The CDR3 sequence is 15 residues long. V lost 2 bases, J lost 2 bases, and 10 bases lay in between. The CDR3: CASSETRQGNQPQHF. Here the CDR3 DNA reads TGTGCCAGCAGTGAAACTAGACAGGGCAATCAGCCCCAGCATTTT.